This TCR beta chain was identified in a study of blood T cell repertoires in COVID-19. Study-level background: Both acute and convalescent COVID-19 samples were obtained from the United States, Italy and Spain.

All enrollees were about 18 to 95 years old and from about 24 US areas. Which cohort a participant joined came from the clinical history participants gave. As originally analysed: Amplification of reference gene primers was used by the study to estimate nucleated cell counts. Generated by immunoSEQ multiplex PCR, the TCRdb table keeps only in-frame clones and is missing some. V, J and clone size derive from that table, while D and trimming were established from the DNA sequence. The sample lists more than 300,000 clones, more than 90% occurring once. V was clipped by 6 bases and J by 0 bases, with 11 bases between them. The germline CDR1 and CDR2 sequences are MGHDK and SYGVNS. This CDR3 contains 14 residues.

Sequencing input: PBMCs or T cells enriched from blood (not recorded which). The source is a woman in her twenties or thirties who had been exposed to COVID-19. The chain is built from TRBV25-1 and TRBJ1-1; D is unresolved. The CDR3 nucleotides are TGTGCCAGCAGCTTCGGTATGGTGAACACTGAAGCTTTCTTT. Protein: CASSFGMVNTEAFF.